The T cell receptor beta chain described here comes from a study of T cells in Graves' hyperthyroidism and ophthalmopathy. Points from the study as a whole: Among thyroid clonotypes expanded above 0.001, most also appeared in blood. Ophthalmopathy was distinguished from stable hyperthyroidism by 13 V-J signatures. Ophthalmopathy was identified by the model a median around 6.3 months ahead of onset.

The diagnostic basis comprised clinical symptoms, serum thyroxine and TRAb, thyroid ultrasound and orbital computed tomography. The CDR3 has 15 residues. Germline V gene lookup returns CDR1 SGHAT and CDR2 FQNNGV. Trimming took 5 bases from V and 6 from J; bases not matched to a gene: 10. Amplification of TCR beta CDR3 regions used RNA as the template. The HTBI primer set drove a first-round RT-PCR of the TCR CDR3. TCRdb re-called the multiplex PCR reads with MiXCR, one entry per CDR3 protein. The sample consists of hundreds of thousands of distinct CDR3 sequences, 15% to 20% of them appearing once. For this clonotype: Its matching antigen is unknown.

The chain employs TRBV11-2 and TRBJ2-1; 7 bases map to TRBD2. The sequenced material came from blood. This TCR came from a woman aged 18-29 years with Graves' hyperthyroidism. This CDR3 reads CASSLSAGVFNEQFF. The CDR3 DNA follows: TGTGCCAGCAGCCTTTCGGCGGGAGTTTTCAATGAGCAGTTCTTC.